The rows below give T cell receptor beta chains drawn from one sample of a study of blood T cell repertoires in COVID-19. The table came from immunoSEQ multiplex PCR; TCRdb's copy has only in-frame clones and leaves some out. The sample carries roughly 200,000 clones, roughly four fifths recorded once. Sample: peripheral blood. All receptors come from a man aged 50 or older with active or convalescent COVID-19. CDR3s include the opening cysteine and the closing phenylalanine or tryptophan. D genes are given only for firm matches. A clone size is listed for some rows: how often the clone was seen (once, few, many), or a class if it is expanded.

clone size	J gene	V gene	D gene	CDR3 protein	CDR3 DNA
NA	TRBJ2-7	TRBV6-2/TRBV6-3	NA	CASSYSIQAEQYF	TGTGCCAGCAGTTACTCGATTCAGGCCGAGCAGTACTTC
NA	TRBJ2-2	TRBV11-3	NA	CASSLGAGMTGELFF	TGTGCCAGCAGTCTAGGGGCGGGGATGACCGGGGAGCTGTTTTTT
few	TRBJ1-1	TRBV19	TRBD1	CASSNNRGLEAFF	TGTGCCAGTAGTAACAACAGGGGGCTCGAAGCTTTCTTT
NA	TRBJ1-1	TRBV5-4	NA	CASSYQGNTEAFF	TGTGCCAGCAGCTATCAGGGGAACACTGAAGCTTTCTTT
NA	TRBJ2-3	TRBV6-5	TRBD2	CASRVTVGRADTQYF	TGTGCCAGCAGAGTAACTGTGGGGAGGGCAGATACGCAGTATTTT
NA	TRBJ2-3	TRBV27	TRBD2	CGSGGASDTQYF	TGTGGTAGCGGGGGGGCCTCAGATACGCAGTATTTT
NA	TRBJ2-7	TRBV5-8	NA	CASSLGYRAEQYF	TGTGCCAGCAGCTTGGGGTACAGAGCCGAGCAGTACTTC
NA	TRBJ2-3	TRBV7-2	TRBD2	CASSPSSTSGRTSTDTQYF	TGTGCCAGCAGCCCATCCAGTACTAGCGGAAGGACTAGCACAGATACGCAGTATTTT
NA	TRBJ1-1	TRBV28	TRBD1	CASSRRTTGGTAFF	TGTGCCAGCAGTCGACGGACGACAGGGGGGACGGCTTTCTTT
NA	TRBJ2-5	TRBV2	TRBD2	CASSGSSGGQETQYF	TGTGCCAGCAGTGGATCTAGCGGGGGACAAGAGACCCAGTACTTC
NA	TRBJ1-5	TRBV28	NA	CASSLSRGGAGNQPQHF	TGTGCCAGCAGTTTGTCTAGGGGGGGCGCCGGCAATCAGCCCCAGCATTTT
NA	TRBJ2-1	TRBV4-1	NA	CASSQGRVAVLEQFF	TGCGCCAGCAGCCAAGGTAGAGTAGCGGTCCTTGAGCAGTTCTTC
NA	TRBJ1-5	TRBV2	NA	CASKQGSNQPQHF	TGTGCCAGCAAGCAGGGTAGCAATCAGCCCCAGCATTTT
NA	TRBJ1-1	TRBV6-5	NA	CASSYPGNTEAFF	TGTGCCAGCAGTTACCCGGGAAACACTGAAGCTTTCTTT
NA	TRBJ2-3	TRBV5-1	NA	CASSLRDRRSSSTDTQYF	TGCGCCAGCAGCTTGAGAGACAGGCGTTCTTCTAGCACAGATACGCAGTATTTT
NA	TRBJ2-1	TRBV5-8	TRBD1	CASSQNRGQGNEQFF	TGTGCCAGCAGCCAAAACAGGGGGCAGGGCAATGAGCAGTTCTTC
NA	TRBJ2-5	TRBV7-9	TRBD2	CASSLQLAGKETQYF	TGTGCCAGCAGCTTACAGCTAGCGGGGAAAGAGACCCAGTACTTC
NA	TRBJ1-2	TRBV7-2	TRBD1	CASSLGTGKGYTF	TGTGCCAGCAGCTTAGGGACAGGGAAAGGCTACACCTTC
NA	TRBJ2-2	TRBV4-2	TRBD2	CASSLGLAGASGTGELFF	TGTGCCAGCAGCCTGGGACTAGCGGGGGCCTCGGGCACCGGGGAGCTGTTTTTT
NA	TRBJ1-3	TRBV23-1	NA	CASSRHFRQARGNTIYF	TGCGCCAGCAGTCGACATTTTAGACAGGCAAGGGGAAACACCATATATTTT
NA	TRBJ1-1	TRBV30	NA	CAWSANSLNTEAFF	TGTGCCTGGAGTGCAAACAGCTTGAACACTGAAGCTTTCTTT
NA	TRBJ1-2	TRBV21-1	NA	CASSTTGLANYGYTF	TGTGCCAGCAGCACAACAGGGCTAGCTAACTATGGCTACACCTTC
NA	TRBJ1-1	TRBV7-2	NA	CASSAQMNTEAFF	TGTGCCAGCAGCGCCCAGATGAACACTGAAGCTTTCTTT
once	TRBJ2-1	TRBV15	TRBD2	CATSRELGTNFNEQFF	TGTGCCACCAGCAGAGAGCTCGGGACTAATTTCAATGAGCAGTTCTTC
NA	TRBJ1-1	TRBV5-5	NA	CASSFSENTEAFF	TGTGCCAGCAGCTTTTCAGAGAACACTGAAGCTTTCTTT
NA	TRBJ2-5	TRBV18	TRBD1	CASSPGTEQETQYF	TGTGCCAGCTCACCAGGGACAGAACAAGAGACCCAGTACTTC
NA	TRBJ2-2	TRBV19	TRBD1	CASSIRQGLTGELFF	TGTGCCAGTAGTATACGACAGGGGTTGACCGGGGAGCTGTTTTTT
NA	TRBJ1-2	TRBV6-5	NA	CASVRGGVNYGYTF	TGTGCCAGCGTAAGGGGAGGGGTTAACTATGGCTACACCTTC
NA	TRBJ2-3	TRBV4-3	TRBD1	CASSGGQIPTDTQYF	TGCGCCAGCAGCGGGGGACAGATCCCCACAGATACGCAGTATTTT
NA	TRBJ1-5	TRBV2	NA	CASSVGPGETQPQHF	TGTGCCAGCAGTGTCGGCCCCGGGGAGACTCAGCCCCAGCATTTT
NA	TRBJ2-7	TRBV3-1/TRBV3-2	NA	CASQSGSYEQYF	TGTGCCAGCCAGAGCGGCTCCTACGAGCAGTACTTC
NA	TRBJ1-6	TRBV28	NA	CASRDQGIYNSPLHF	TGTGCCAGCAGGGATCAGGGAATCTATAATTCACCCCTCCACTTT
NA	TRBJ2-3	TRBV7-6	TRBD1	CASTPGQGADTQYF	TGTGCCAGCACTCCGGGACAGGGCGCAGATACGCAGTATTTT
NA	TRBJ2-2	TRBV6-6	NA	CASSPRANGELFF	TGTGCCAGCAGCCCCAGGGCGAACGGGGAGCTGTTTTTT
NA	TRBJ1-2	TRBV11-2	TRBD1	CASSLFDRGYGYTF	TGTGCCAGCAGCTTATTTGACAGGGGATATGGCTACACCTTC
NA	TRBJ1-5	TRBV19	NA	CASRGAGQPQHF	TGTGCCAGTAGGGGGGCGGGTCAGCCCCAGCATTTT
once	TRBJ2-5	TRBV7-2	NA	CASSLGGDAGTQYF	TGTGCCAGCAGCTTAGGGGGTGATGCGGGGACCCAGTACTTC
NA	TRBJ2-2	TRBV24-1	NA	CATRQDSNTGELFF	TGTGCCACCAGACAGGACAGCAACACCGGGGAGCTGTTTTTT
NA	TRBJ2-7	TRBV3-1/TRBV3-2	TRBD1	CASSQEETGELGEQYF	TGTGCCAGCAGCCAAGAGGAGACAGGGGAATTAGGGGAGCAGTACTTC
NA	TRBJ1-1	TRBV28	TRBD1	CASSPAGTGNGRAFF	TGTGCCAGCAGTCCAGCCGGGACAGGGAACGGTAGAGCTTTCTTT
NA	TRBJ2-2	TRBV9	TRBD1	CASSVGFWGQGNTGELFF	TGTGCCAGCAGCGTAGGGTTTTGGGGACAGGGCAACACCGGGGAGCTGTTTTTT
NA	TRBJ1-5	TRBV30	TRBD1	CAWSQQGGQRQPQHF	TGTGCCTGGAGTCAACAGGGGGGACAACGTCAGCCCCAGCATTTT
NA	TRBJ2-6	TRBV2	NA	CASSGGVSGANVLTF	TGTGCCAGCAGCGGCGGTGTCTCTGGGGCCAACGTCCTGACTTTC
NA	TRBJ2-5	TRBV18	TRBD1	CASSPVPGQGTQETQYF	TGTGCCAGCTCACCCGTCCCGGGACAGGGTACACAAGAGACCCAGTACTTC
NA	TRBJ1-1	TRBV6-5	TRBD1	CASSQQGGNTEAFF	TGTGCCAGCAGCCAACAGGGGGGAAACACTGAAGCTTTCTTT
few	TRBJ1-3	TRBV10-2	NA	CASRPGSSGNTIYF	TGCGCCAGCAGGCCAGGATCTTCTGGAAACACCATATATTTT
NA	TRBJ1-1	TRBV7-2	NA	CASSLGGAEAFF	TGTGCCAGCAGCTTAGGCGGAGCTGAAGCTTTCTTT
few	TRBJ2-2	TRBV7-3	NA	CASSFGGSGTGELFF	TGTGCCAGCAGCTTTGGCGGGTCCGGCACCGGGGAGCTGTTTTTT
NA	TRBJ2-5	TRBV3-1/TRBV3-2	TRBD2	CASSLSTSGGEETQYF	TGTGCCAGCAGCCTTTCGACTAGCGGGGGGGAAGAGACCCAGTACTTC
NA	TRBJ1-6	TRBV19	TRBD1	CASRGDSYNSPLHF	TGTGCCAGTAGGGGGGACAGCTATAATTCACCCCTCCACTTT